This T cell receptor beta chain was captured by sequencing in a study of T cells in Graves' hyperthyroidism and ophthalmopathy (dated by TCRdb to 2018 to 2020). In the study overall: Peripheral blood samples were taken at the time of initial diagnosis, prior to any treatment. TCR V-J signatures able to tell the groups apart were searched for in a discovery cohort of 100 patients, of whom over 40 had Graves' ophthalmopathy and 57 had stable Graves' hyperthyroidism. According to the paper, TCR Vbeta CDR3 sequencing was carried out on around 140 peripheral blood samples, which came from fewer than 50 ophthalmopathy, about 75 hyperthyroidism and some 17 progressor patients. In addition, the study compared T-cell repertoires in thyroid tissue and in blood from about 6 Graves' hyperthyroidism patients. After sampling, hyperthyroidism patients received methimazole starting at 30 mg daily, and ophthalmopathy patients received high-dose intravenous methylprednisolone. Prospective prediction of ophthalmopathy was tested in an independent validation cohort consisting of fewer than 20 hyperthyroidism patients and 15 or so patients who later progressed to ophthalmopathy. The approximately 90 discovery patients were divided at random into training and test sets in a 7:3 ratio.

The CDR3, cysteine through phenylalanine, is 14 amino acids long. The read is trimmed to its CDR3 DNA, 42 bases read in frame from base 1. V and J are truncated by 2 bases and 8 bases respectively, leaving an intervening sequence of 13 bases. From a lookup of the germline V gene (reference sequence), CDR1 and CDR2 are LGHDT and YNNKEL. The full study reports these points: Blood samples also contained most of the expanded thyroid clonotypes (frequency above 0.001), which suggests that blood repertoires may reflect thyroid immune responses. In validation, the model predicted progression to ophthalmopathy with approximately 70% sensitivity and around 72% specificity, a median of around six months before onset. No statistical method was used to fix the sample size in advance, and group allocation was not hidden from the investigators. A model built on a 13 V-J signature distinguished ophthalmopathy from stable hyperthyroidism, reaching around 87% sensitivity and around 81% specificity in cross-validation and 80%/75% in testing.

Amplification of TCR beta CDR3 regions was carried out from RNA transcripts. For the first round of RT-PCR on the TCR CDR3, the HTBI primer set was used together with the Qiagen OneStep RT-PCR kit. Libraries were constructed in a second round of multiplex PCR, after which size selection and purification were carried out. Sequencing of the libraries was done on an Illumina HiSeq2000 using paired-end 100 bp reads. On the study's bioinformatics: SOAPnuke was used to process the raw data, with reads discarded if the reads contained adapters or uncalled bases, had a mean Phred below 15, or lacked an exact constant-primer or identifier match. High-quality paired reads were merged with COPE v1.2.5, and unique nucleotide sequences were defined as clonotypes. MiTCR v1.1 was used to align clonotypes to the IMGT TRBV, TRBD and TRBJ reference segments. Analysis was restricted to V-J combinations with a frequency above 0.0001, which covered 99% to 99.2% of repertoires. A TCS score was defined as the ratio between F50 (clonal expansion) and ExV (chaos), using BLOSUM62-based TCRdist between CDR3 peptides within each V-J. Welch's t-statistics and random forest reduced approximately 520 V-J features to 10 to 15, which were used in a naive Bayes classifier (R e1071). Using fastp at Q25 and MiXCR, TCRdb reprocessed the public reads and kept productive beta chains. Entries that share a CDR3 protein sequence are merged under the most common genes and DNA. None of the V and J calls come from the authors' own analysis; TCRdb made them. The sample has 300,000 to 350,000 distinct CDR3 sequences on record, around 14% of them singletons. The biggest ten clones account for around 24% of the sample.

Stable Graves' hyperthyroidism was defined as no progression to ophthalmopathy during 18 months of follow-up. The hyperthyroidism patients were between 18 and 65 years old and newly diagnosed, with a disease duration of less than 2 months. Patients with uncontrolled infections, other autoimmune diseases, pregnancy or lactation were excluded. Clinical symptoms, serum thyroxine and TRAb, thyroid ultrasound, and orbital computed tomography formed the basis for the diagnoses. PBMCs were isolated from about 9.2 ml of fresh peripheral blood by Ficoll-Paque density gradient centrifugation. Total RNA was extracted using Trizol reagent, and RNA quality was assessed on an Agilent 2100 Bioanalyzer. As regards this clonotype: Its recognized antigen is unknown. The input lacks base qualities; no much larger clone sits a single base away.

The sample was blood. The sequence was collected from a woman aged 25 to 45 with Graves' hyperthyroidism. The chain is made from TRBV3-1 and TRBJ2-1, with no D gene named confidently. In nucleotide form, the sequence is TGTGCCAGCAGCCAAAGTTCCGGTACGGATGAGCAGTTCTTC. It translates to CASSQSSGTDEQFF.